This TCR beta chain came from a study of T cell responses to AZD1222 COVID-19 vaccine. Repertoires were generated with immunoSEQ multiplex PCR, while TCRdb's copy carries only in-frame clones and drops some. Among over 120,000 clones, 85% to 95% were seen once, and the ten largest hold around 5%. Per germline, CDR1 SGHRS and CDR2 YFSETQ. The CDR3 consists of 14 residues. Trimming removed 5 bases from V and 4 bases from J; junction bases left unmatched: 4. The clonotype comes from an adult in good health. The V call is TRBV5-1, the J call TRBJ1-4, with 8 bases lining up with TRBD1. The source was peripheral blood, collected on day 0 of AZD1222 vaccination. CDR3 in amino acids: CASRGQALNEKLFF. As DNA, the CDR3 is TGCGCCAGCAGGGGACAGGCCCTTAATGAAAAACTGTTTTTT. Combining the CDR3 with reference TRBV5-1 and TRBJ1-4 gives the whole variable domain KAGVTQTPRYLIKTRGQQVTLSCSPISGHRSVSWYQQTPGQGLQFLFEYFSETQRNKGNFPGRFSGRQFSNSRSEMNVSTLELGDSALYLCASRGQALNEKLFFGSGTQLSVL.